The 29 T cell receptor beta chains given below trace back to one sample, sequenced in a study of technical replicates of blood from four donors. Assay used: immunoSEQ multiplex PCR; TCRdb lists only in-frame clones, some missing. The repertoire holds about 85,000 clones, with about 95% as singletons. Sequenced input: T cells isolated from PBMCs. These receptors were collected from a human donor in good health.

V gene TRBV27 combines with J gene TRBJ2-5; 11 nucleotides match TRBD2. Germline V CDR1 and CDR2: MNHEY, SMNVEV (reference sequence). The CDR3 consists of 14 residues. The ends lost 5 bases at V and 4 bases at J; junction bases unmatched: 3. DNA of the CDR3: TGTGCCAGCAGTATTAGCGGGGGGGGAGAGACCCAGTACTTC. This encodes CASSISGGGETQYF.

This chain connects TRBV5-1 to TRBJ1-6; D possibly corresponds to TRBD1 (6 bases). The CDR3 has 18 amino acids. In germline, CDR1 is SGHRS, CDR2 YFSETQ. With 2 bases removed from V and 7 bases from J, the gap between germline ends came to 22 bases. This CDR3 is CASSFMAPGVDWNSPLHF. The CDR3 DNA sequence: TGCGCCAGCAGCTTCATGGCCCCAGGGGTCGATTGGAATTCACCCCTCCACTTT.

The V and J genes are TRBV4-2 and TRBJ1-2; maybe TRBD1 (6 bases). Germline V lookup: CDR1 LGHNA, CDR2 YNFKEQ. Trimming cost V 5 bases and J 3 bases, with 13 bases left between them. CDR3 length: 14 amino acids. CDR3 residues: CASSAQGRDYGYTF. In DNA, the CDR3 is TGTGCCAGCAGCGCGCAGGGGCGAGACTATGGCTACACCTTC.

The chain recombines TRBV4-1 with TRBJ2-7; TRBD2 agrees at 13 bases. This CDR3 has 17 amino acids. V was pared by 5 bases and J by 3 bases, with 10 bases of the junction left unmatched. Germline V gene data show CDR1 as MGHRA and CDR2 as YSYEKL. The CDR3 is CASSEFQGTSGNYEQYF. CDR3 DNA: TGCGCCAGCAGCGAATTCCAAGGGACTAGCGGGAACTACGAGCAGTACTTC.

The gene calls are TRBV9 and TRBJ2-7; perhaps TRBD2 as D (6 bases). V shed 0 bases and J shed 11 bases, with 12 bases lying between them. CDR1 is SGDLS and CDR2 is YYNGEE in the germline V gene. The CDR3 is 12 amino acids. The CDR3 sequence: CASSVEGGKKYF. CDR3 nucleotide sequence: TGTGCCAGCAGCGTAGAAGGCGGGAAAAAGTACTTC.

This sequence joins TRBV7-3 and TRBJ2-3; D may be TRBD1 (6 bases). The germline V gene encodes CDR1 SGHTA and CDR2 FQGTGA. The ends were cut back, 3 bases at V and 3 bases at J, with 10 bases in the middle. The CDR3 spans 14 residues. CDR3 nucleotides: TGTGCCAGCAGCTTGGACAGAATAACAGATACGCAGTATTTT. This codes for CASSLDRITDTQYF.

The rearrangement uses TRBV27 and TRBJ2-7; D possibly corresponds to TRBD2 (6 bases). V lost 8 bases, J lost 2 bases, and 16 bases lay in between. In germline, CDR1 is MNHEY, CDR2 SMNVEV (reference sequence). This CDR3 has 14 amino acids. The CDR3 sequence is CASAAVGGTYEQYF. CDR3 nucleotide sequence: TGTGCCAGCGCGGCGGTTGGAGGGACCTACGAGCAGTACTTC.

The chain is built from TRBV27 and TRBJ1-2; weak D call: TRBD1 (6 bases). CDR1 and CDR2 from the germline V gene are MNHEY and SMNVEV (reference sequence). V lost 6 bases and J 4 bases, leaving 15 bases between the germline ends. The CDR3 length is 14 residues. The CDR3 protein is CASRPGTKTYGYTF. The CDR3 DNA reads as TGTGCCAGCAGACCAGGGACAAAGACCTATGGCTACACCTTC.

The V gene is TRBV7-8, the J gene TRBJ1-4; D ambiguous. Trimming removed 1 base at V and 2 bases at J, with 14 bases between. Germline V gives CDR1 SGHVS, CDR2 FQNEAQ. This CDR3 contains 17 residues. CDR3 sequence reads: CASSLVEGRSTNEKLFF. The CDR3 coding sequence is TGTGCCAGCAGCTTAGTGGAAGGGAGATCGACTAATGAAAAACTGTTTTTT.

This clone has just a few counts. The J gene is TRBJ1-1, the V gene TRBV2; D gene ambiguous. The V gene's germline CDR1 is SNHLY and CDR2 FYNNEI. Between the trimmed V and J ends, which lost 3 bases and 4 bases, there was a span of 9 bases. CDR3 size: 13 residues. Written as DNA, the CDR3 is TGTGCCAGCAGTGATGCGGGGATCACTGAAGCTTTCTTT. This sequence encodes CASSDAGITEAFF.

The genes are TRBV11-3 and TRBJ2-2; 9 bases agree with TRBD2. V lost 4 bases, J lost 4 bases, and 4 bases stayed unmatched. Germline V CDR1 and CDR2: SGHNT, YENEEA. The CDR3 loop spans 15 amino acids. CDR3 in DNA: TGTGCCAGCAGCTCGGGACTAGCTGGCACCGGGGAGCTGTTTTTT. Residues: CASSSGLAGTGELFF.

The V gene is TRBV6-5, the J gene TRBJ1-2; D uncertain. Germline V gene lookup returns CDR1 MNHEY and CDR2 SVGAGI. This CDR3 comprises 13 residues. Trimming removed 8 bases from V and 4 bases from J, with 14 bases in between. The CDR3 sequence is CASFQSPGYGYTF. DNA for the CDR3: TGTGCCAGCTTCCAATCCCCCGGCTATGGCTACACCTTC.

This clone was found once. The chain recombines TRBV7-2 with TRBJ2-5; 7 positions match TRBD2. This CDR3 has 15 residues. Germline CDR1 reads SGHTA; CDR2 reads FQGNSA. Losses at the gene ends were 3 bases for V and 1 base for J; bases not matched to a gene: 5. The CDR3 loop reads CASSLREYLQETQYF. CDR3 DNA sequence: TGTGCCAGCAGCTTGCGGGAGTATCTCCAAGAGACCCAGTACTTC.

V gene TRBV19 combines with J gene TRBJ2-7; TRBD2 matches 14 bases. Germline CDR1 reads LNHDA; CDR2 reads SQIVND (reference sequence). The CDR3 covers 18 residues. Trimming cost V 6 bases and J 3 bases; bases outside gene matches: 13. This CDR3 reads CASSRGTSGSFGFYEQYF. The DNA for the CDR3 is TGTGCCAGTAGCCGGGGGACTAGCGGGAGTTTTGGTTTCTACGAGCAGTACTTC.

The chain links TRBV6-1 to TRBJ1-2, with TRBD1 matching over 10 bases. V was clipped by 2 bases and J by 8 bases; unmatched bases: 5. The CDR3 is 14 residues long. From germline, CDR1 is MNHNS and CDR2 SASEGT. The CDR3 is CASSERTGGYGYTF. The CDR3 DNA reads as TGTGCCAGCAGTGAAAGGACAGGGGGGTACGGCTACACCTTC.

The chain employs TRBV7-9 and TRBJ1-1; D possibly corresponds to TRBD1 (5 bases). Trimming stripped 1 base from V and 4 bases from J, with 13 bases between. The CDR3 extends over 15 amino acids. From germline, CDR1 is SEHNR and CDR2 FQNEAQ (reference sequence). The CDR3: CASSLVGQELTEAFF. CDR3 nucleotides: TGTGCCAGCAGCTTAGTCGGACAAGAACTCACTGAAGCTTTCTTT. The whole variable domain, remainder taken from reference TRBV7-9 and TRBJ1-1, is DTGVSQNPRHKITKRGQNVTFRCDPISEHNRLYWYRQTLGQGPEFLTYFQNEAQLEKSRLLSDRFSAERPKGSFSTLEIQRTEQGDSAMYLCASSLVGQELTEAFFGQGTRLTVV.

V and J are TRBV7-9 and TRBJ2-7; D possibly corresponds to TRBD1 (6 bases). Germline V gene lookup returns CDR1 SEHNR and CDR2 FQNEAQ (reference sequence). V was cut by 5 bases and J by 2 bases, with 16 bases left in between. The CDR3 has 15 amino acids. CDR3 loop: CASSPTTGSPYEQYF. Written as DNA, the CDR3 is TGTGCCAGCAGCCCGACGACAGGCAGCCCCTACGAGCAGTACTTC.

The chain uses TRBV13 and TRBJ2-7, with D tentatively TRBD1 (6 bases). Between the trimmed V and J ends, which lost 2 bases and 6 bases, there was a span of 20 bases. The CDR3 covers 16 residues. Germline values: CDR1 PRHDT, CDR2 FYEKMQ (reference sequence). DNA for the CDR3: TGTGCCAGCAGCTTATTTTCAGGGGCCGCGGAGGCCGAGCAGTACTTC. The encoded protein is CASSLFSGAAEAEQYF. Variable domain in full (rest from reference TRBV13 and TRBJ2-7): AAGVIQSPRHLIKEKRETATLKCYPIPRHDTVYWYQQGPGQDPQFLISFYEKMQSDKGSIPDRFSAQQFSDYHSELNMSSLELGDSALYFCASSLFSGAAEAEQYFGPGTRLTVT.

The rearrangement uses TRBV7-2 and TRBJ2-3; 9 bases agree with TRBD2. Germline V gene sequence: CDR1 SGHTA, CDR2 FQGNSA. The CDR3 is made up of 17 amino acids. V dropped 2 bases and J dropped 3; count of bases not matched to a gene: 9. The CDR3 DNA sequence: TGTGCCAGCAGCTTAATGGGACCGGGACTAGCAACAGATACGCAGTATTTT. Protein sequence: CASSLMGPGLATDTQYF.

V gene TRBV18 combines with J gene TRBJ2-7, with a possible D match to TRBD2 (6 bases). This CDR3 comprises 13 residues. The germline gives CDR1 KGHSH, CDR2 LQKENI. Trimming took off 6 bases at V and 0 bases at J, with 9 bases between the two ends. For the CDR3, the DNA is TGTGCCAGCTCTCCGGGAGACTCCTACGAGCAGTACTTC. The encoded protein is CASSPGDSYEQYF.

The rearrangement joins TRBV2 to TRBJ1-5; TRBD1 is a possible D gene (6 bases). This CDR3 has 15 amino acids. Germline CDR1 and CDR2: SNHLY and FYNNEI. V was trimmed by 7 bases and J by 0 bases, leaving 13 bases between them. The CDR3 DNA sequence: TGTGCCAGCAAAAGGACAGATTATAGCAATCAGCCCCAGCATTTT. Translating it yields CASKRTDYSNQPQHF.

This clone was recorded only once. V is TRBV5-4 and J is TRBJ2-1, with 9 bases lining up with TRBD2. The CDR3 runs to 16 residues. In germline, CDR1 is SGHNT, CDR2 YYREEE (reference sequence). V dropped 4 bases and J dropped 10; count of bases not matched to a gene: 15. For the CDR3, the DNA is TGTGCCAGCAGCGCACCTCTTGGCGGGAGGGCCTTGGAGCAGTTCTTC. This sequence encodes CASSAPLGGRALEQFF.

This chain's CDR3 is CASSGQANTGELFF. CDR3 sequence (DNA): TGTGCCAGCTCCGGACAGGCGAACACCGGGGAGCTGTTTTTT. The chain joins TRBV18 to TRBJ2-2; 7 bases line up with TRBD1. The CDR3 runs to 14 residues. Germline V gene sequence: CDR1 KGHSH, CDR2 LQKENI. V lost 6 bases to trimming and J lost 0 bases; unmatched junction nucleotides: 1. Complete variable domain (other parts from reference TRBV18 and TRBJ2-2): NAGVMQNPRHLVRRRGQEARLRCSPMKGHSHVYWYRQLPEEGLKFMVYLQKENIIDESGMPKERFSAEFPKEGPSILRIQQVVRGDSAAYFCASSGQANTGELFFGEGSRLTVL.

This sequence joins TRBV10-3 and TRBJ1-2, with 9 bases that match TRBD1. Germline assignment: CDR1 ENHRY and CDR2 SYGVKD. J gave up 4 bases and V 8 bases, and 11 bases lay outside the gene matches. This CDR3 region has 15 residues. As DNA, the CDR3 is TGTGCCATCGCCCTTACAGGGGGCGCCGGCTATGGCTACACCTTC. Residues: CAIALTGGAGYGYTF.

This chain uses TRBV12-5 with TRBJ2-1; D is ambiguous. V dropped 8 bases and J dropped 2 bases, with 10 bases sitting between them. This CDR3 contains 13 residues. Germline CDR1 LGHNT, CDR2 FRNRAP. The CDR3 region is CASSTGAYNEQFF. The CDR3 nucleotides are TGTGCTAGTTCAACCGGAGCCTACAATGAGCAGTTCTTC. Filled out from reference TRBV12-5 and TRBJ2-1, the complete variable domain reads DARVTQTPRHKVTEMGQEVTMRCQPILGHNTVFWYRQTMMQGLELLAYFRNRAPLDDSGMPKDRFSAEMPDATLATLKIQPSEPRDSAVYFCASSTGAYNEQFFGPGTRLTVL.

The chain couples TRBV7-2 to TRBJ1-5; D is unclear. V was clipped by 0 bases and J by 5 bases, with 5 bases between them. Germline V lookup: CDR1 SGHTA, CDR2 FQGNSA. The CDR3 runs 13 residues. CDR3 loop: CASSLARHQPQHF. DNA for the CDR3: TGTGCCAGCAGCTTAGCGCGTCATCAGCCCCAGCATTTT.

This sequence joins TRBV19 and TRBJ2-7, with a weak D call TRBD1 (5 bases). This CDR3 is built from 14 residues. Between the trimmed V and J ends, which lost 2 bases and 7 bases, there was a span of 15 bases. The germline CDR1 and CDR2 sequences are LNHDA and SQIVND (reference sequence). CDR3 DNA: TGTGCCAGTAGTATAAAGGGCAGGGCGCTTGAGCAGTACTTC. It yields the protein CASSIKGRALEQYF.

The genes are TRBV14 and TRBJ1-2, with 9 nucleotides matching TRBD1. The CDR3 is made up of 14 amino acids. The germline V gene has CDR1 SGHDN and CDR2 FVKESK. V was pared by 0 bases and J by 7 bases, with 3 bases of the junction left unmatched. CDR3: CASSQEGQGRGYTF. Written as DNA, the CDR3 is TGTGCCAGCAGCCAAGAGGGACAGGGCCGTGGCTACACCTTC. The variable domain in full, with the rest retrieved from reference TRBV14 and TRBJ1-2, is EAGVTQFPSHSVIEKGQTVTLRCDPISGHDNLYWYRRVMGKEIKFLLHFVKESKQDESGMPNNRFLAERTGGTYSTLKVQPAELEDSGVYFCASSQEGQGRGYTFGSGTRLTVV.

This chain uses TRBV21-1 with TRBJ2-5; the table's TRBD1 call for D was not verified on the DNA. TRBV21-1 is given as a pseudogene. This CDR3 spans 15 amino acids. The CDR3 nucleotides read TGTGCCAGCAGCAAAGGAGACAGTAATAAAGAGACCCAGTACTTC. Translating it yields CASSKGDSNKETQYF.